A selection of T cell receptor beta chains follows, all from one sample in a study of cytomegalovirus exposure and HLA in healthy donors. The repertoire was sequenced with immunoSEQ multiplex PCR; TCRdb's copy has only in-frame clones and lacks some. Altogether 95,000 to 130,000 clones are present, roughly three fifths being singletons, with the ten largest covering 9.5%. The sample was PBMCs. Receptors originate from a woman aged 40 to 55 in good health and CMV-seropositive. Both conserved end residues are part of each CDR3. D genes are given only for firm matches. Size values are once, few and many counts, or a class for expanded clones, and some rows have none.

J gene: TRBJ2-1; clone size: NA; CDR3 length: 16; D gene: TRBD2; V gene: TRBV2; CDR3 protein: CASSEEGLASNNEQFF; CDR3 DNA: TGTGCCAGCAGTGAAGAGGGACTAGCATCGAACAATGAGCAGTTCTTC
J gene: TRBJ1-5; clone size: NA; CDR3 length: 16; D gene: TRBD1; V gene: TRBV19; CDR3 protein: CASSGGTGLSNQPQHF; CDR3 DNA: TGTGCCAGTAGTGGAGGGACAGGGCTTAGCAATCAGCCCCAGCATTTT
J gene: TRBJ1-5; clone size: NA; CDR3 length: 13; D gene: NA; V gene: TRBV2; CDR3 protein: CASSEESDQPQHF; CDR3 DNA: TGTGCCAGCAGTGAGGAGTCAGATCAGCCCCAGCATTTT
J gene: TRBJ2-7; clone size: NA; CDR3 length: 17; D gene: TRBD2; V gene: TRBV7-2; CDR3 protein: CASTLGGPSGSLYEQYF; CDR3 DNA: TGTGCCAGCACTCTAGGAGGGCCTAGCGGGAGTCTCTACGAGCAGTACTTC
J gene: TRBJ2-5; clone size: few; CDR3 length: 15; D gene: TRBD2; V gene: TRBV6-1; CDR3 protein: CASSELAGGEETQYF; CDR3 DNA: TGTGCCAGCAGTGAGCTAGCGGGAGGAGAAGAGACCCAGTACTTC
J gene: TRBJ1-3; clone size: once; CDR3 length: 15; D gene: NA; V gene: TRBV9; CDR3 protein: CASSVTTRLGNTIYF; CDR3 DNA: TGTGCCAGCAGCGTAACCACAAGACTTGGAAACACCATATATTTT
J gene: TRBJ1-2; clone size: NA; CDR3 length: 14; D gene: TRBD1; V gene: TRBV18; CDR3 protein: CASSPSRGRTGYTF; CDR3 DNA: TGTGCCAGCTCACCAAGCAGGGGGCGAACTGGCTACACCTTC
J gene: TRBJ2-7; clone size: NA; CDR3 length: 15; D gene: TRBD2; V gene: TRBV6-1; CDR3 protein: CASSEGLAGGREQYF; CDR3 DNA: TGTGCCAGCAGTGAAGGGCTAGCGGGAGGTCGCGAGCAGTACTTC
J gene: TRBJ2-3; clone size: NA; CDR3 length: 14; D gene: NA; V gene: TRBV19; CDR3 protein: CASSARWGTDTQYF; CDR3 DNA: TGTGCCAGTAGTGCTAGATGGGGCACAGATACGCAGTATTTT
J gene: TRBJ2-3; clone size: NA; CDR3 length: 21; D gene: TRBD1; V gene: TRBV14; CDR3 protein: CASSQDPFGAIGQGEADTQYF; CDR3 DNA: TGTGCCAGCAGCCAAGATCCGTTTGGCGCGATAGGACAGGGGGAAGCAGATACGCAGTATTTT
J gene: TRBJ1-6; clone size: NA; CDR3 length: 16; D gene: TRBD1; V gene: TRBV30; CDR3 protein: CAWIGQAHSYNSPLHF; CDR3 DNA: TGTGCCTGGATCGGACAGGCCCACTCCTATAATTCACCCCTCCACTTT
J gene: TRBJ1-4; clone size: once; CDR3 length: 17; D gene: NA; V gene: TRBV4-2; CDR3 protein: CASSQYNEGATNEKLFF; CDR3 DNA: TGTGCCAGCAGCCAATATAACGAGGGGGCAACTAATGAAAAACTGTTTTTT
J gene: TRBJ1-4; clone size: NA; CDR3 length: 14; D gene: NA; V gene: TRBV10-3; CDR3 protein: CAISDSAGNEKLFF; CDR3 DNA: TGTGCCATCAGTGATTCAGCGGGAAATGAAAAACTGTTTTTT
J gene: TRBJ2-7; clone size: NA; CDR3 length: 15; D gene: NA; V gene: TRBV7-2; CDR3 protein: CASSLVGEPSYEQYF; CDR3 DNA: TGTGCCAGCAGCTTAGTAGGGGAACCTTCCTACGAGCAGTACTTC
J gene: TRBJ2-3; clone size: NA; CDR3 length: 16; D gene: NA; V gene: TRBV6-6; CDR3 protein: CASSYRVPGGTDTQYF; CDR3 DNA: TGTGCCAGCAGTTATAGGGTCCCGGGGGGCACAGATACGCAGTATTTT
J gene: TRBJ2-1; clone size: NA; CDR3 length: 15; D gene: TRBD2; V gene: TRBV4-1; CDR3 protein: CASSQRSGSHNEQFF; CDR3 DNA: TGCGCCAGCAGCCAGCGTAGCGGGAGCCACAATGAGCAGTTCTTC
J gene: TRBJ1-2; clone size: NA; CDR3 length: 13; D gene: NA; V gene: TRBV11-2; CDR3 protein: CASSAGLEGGYTF; CDR3 DNA: TGTGCCAGCAGCGCCGGACTTGAAGGCGGCTACACCTTC
J gene: TRBJ2-3; clone size: NA; CDR3 length: 14; D gene: NA; V gene: TRBV27; CDR3 protein: CASSSNQDTDTQYF; CDR3 DNA: TGTGCCAGCAGTTCGAACCAGGACACAGATACGCAGTATTTT
J gene: TRBJ2-1; clone size: NA; CDR3 length: 12; D gene: NA; V gene: TRBV30; CDR3 protein: CAWSVLGNEQFF; CDR3 DNA: TGTGCCTGGAGTGTACTCGGGAATGAGCAGTTCTTC
J gene: TRBJ2-2; clone size: NA; CDR3 length: 15; D gene: NA; V gene: TRBV19; CDR3 protein: CASSPWGGLTGELFF; CDR3 DNA: TGTGCCAGTAGCCCATGGGGGGGCCTCACCGGGGAGCTGTTTTTT
J gene: TRBJ2-3; clone size: NA; CDR3 length: 16; D gene: NA; V gene: TRBV7-2; CDR3 protein: CASSLAGASSTDTQYF; CDR3 DNA: TGTGCCAGCAGCTTAGCAGGGGCCTCTAGCACAGATACGCAGTATTTT
J gene: TRBJ2-3; clone size: NA; CDR3 length: 17; D gene: NA; V gene: TRBV7-9; CDR3 protein: CASSLPPGESRRDTQYF; CDR3 DNA: TGTGCCAGCAGCTTACCTCCCGGGGAGTCCCGGAGAGATACGCAGTATTTT
J gene: TRBJ1-5; clone size: NA; CDR3 length: 17; D gene: TRBD1; V gene: TRBV6-1; CDR3 protein: CASSAEGTGNSNQPQHF; CDR3 DNA: TGTGCCAGCAGTGCGGAGGGGACAGGGAATAGCAATCAGCCCCAGCATTTT
J gene: TRBJ1-6; clone size: few; CDR3 length: 15; D gene: NA; V gene: TRBV6-1; CDR3 protein: CASSLRADGNSPLHF; CDR3 DNA: TGTGCCAGCAGTCTCAGGGCGGATGGGAATTCACCCCTCCACTTT
J gene: TRBJ2-1; clone size: NA; CDR3 length: 15; D gene: NA; V gene: TRBV6-1; CDR3 protein: CASTRFRAANNEQFF; CDR3 DNA: TGTGCCAGCACCAGGTTTAGAGCGGCAAACAATGAGCAGTTCTTC
J gene: TRBJ1-1; clone size: few; CDR3 length: 15; D gene: NA; V gene: TRBV7-9; CDR3 protein: CASSLIAGGSTEAFF; CDR3 DNA: TGTGCCAGCAGCTTAATTGCGGGGGGTTCAACTGAAGCTTTCTTT
J gene: TRBJ2-1; clone size: NA; CDR3 length: 16; D gene: TRBD2; V gene: TRBV7-2; CDR3 protein: CASSPSGRASYNEQFF; CDR3 DNA: TGTGCCAGCAGTCCGAGCGGGAGAGCCTCCTACAATGAGCAGTTCTTC
J gene: TRBJ2-6; clone size: once; CDR3 length: 16; D gene: NA; V gene: TRBV19; CDR3 protein: CASRATFGSGANVLTF; CDR3 DNA: TGTGCCAGTAGGGCTACATTCGGGTCTGGGGCCAACGTCCTGACTTTC
J gene: TRBJ2-7; clone size: NA; CDR3 length: 14; D gene: NA; V gene: TRBV4-1; CDR3 protein: CASSYPGHRDEQYF; CDR3 DNA: TGCGCCAGCAGCTACCCTGGGCATCGCGACGAGCAGTACTTC
J gene: TRBJ1-2; clone size: NA; CDR3 length: 19; D gene: TRBD1; V gene: TRBV23-1; CDR3 protein: CARSQVFGTPGQVVGGYTF; CDR3 DNA: TGCGCCAGGAGTCAAGTCTTCGGTACGCCGGGACAGGTCGTAGGTGGCTACACCTTC
J gene: TRBJ1-1; clone size: NA; CDR3 length: 11; D gene: NA; V gene: TRBV6-5; CDR3 protein: CASGLNTEAFF; CDR3 DNA: TGTGCCAGCGGCCTGAACACTGAAGCTTTCTTT
J gene: TRBJ2-1; clone size: NA; CDR3 length: 15; D gene: TRBD1; V gene: TRBV2; CDR3 protein: CASRVQGPPESDQFF; CDR3 DNA: TGTGCCAGCAGGGTACAGGGGCCCCCGGAATCCGACCAGTTCTTC
J gene: TRBJ2-3; clone size: NA; CDR3 length: 14; D gene: TRBD2; V gene: TRBV7-6; CDR3 protein: CASSLLAGTDTQYF; CDR3 DNA: TGTGCCAGCAGCTTACTAGCGGGAACAGATACGCAGTATTTT
J gene: TRBJ1-1; clone size: NA; CDR3 length: 12; D gene: TRBD1; V gene: TRBV18; CDR3 protein: CASLPNRGRAFF; CDR3 DNA: TGTGCCAGCTTGCCGAACAGGGGGCGTGCTTTCTTT
J gene: TRBJ2-7; clone size: NA; CDR3 length: 15; D gene: TRBD2; V gene: TRBV6-5; CDR3 protein: CASSSPQSGRGKQYF; CDR3 DNA: TGTGCCAGCAGTTCACCACAAAGCGGGAGGGGCAAGCAGTACTTC
J gene: TRBJ2-7; clone size: NA; CDR3 length: 16; D gene: NA; V gene: TRBV28; CDR3 protein: CASSLVRDSSMREQYF; CDR3 DNA: TGTGCCAGCAGTTTAGTCCGAGACAGCTCAATGAGGGAGCAGTACTTC
J gene: TRBJ2-2; clone size: NA; CDR3 length: 15; D gene: NA; V gene: TRBV23-1; CDR3 protein: CASSQRGESPWELFF; CDR3 DNA: TGCGCCAGCAGTCAGCGGGGCGAAAGTCCCTGGGAGCTGTTTTTT
J gene: TRBJ1-1; clone size: NA; CDR3 length: 15; D gene: NA; V gene: TRBV4-1; CDR3 protein: CASSQPDRLNTEAFF; CDR3 DNA: TGCGCCAGCAGCCAACCCGACAGACTGAACACTGAAGCTTTCTTT
J gene: TRBJ2-7; clone size: few; CDR3 length: 14; D gene: TRBD2; V gene: TRBV5-6; CDR3 protein: CASTPGGDSYEQYF; CDR3 DNA: TGTGCCAGCACGCCGGGAGGGGACTCCTACGAGCAGTACTTC
J gene: TRBJ1-1; clone size: few; CDR3 length: 12; D gene: NA; V gene: TRBV7-9; CDR3 protein: CSSTQSNTEAFF; CDR3 DNA: TGTTCCAGCACACAGTCGAACACTGAAGCTTTCTTT
J gene: TRBJ2-2; clone size: once; CDR3 length: 13; D gene: NA; V gene: TRBV10-3; CDR3 protein: CATGAVNTGELFF; CDR3 DNA: TGTGCCACAGGGGCGGTAAACACCGGGGAGCTGTTTTTT
J gene: TRBJ2-7; clone size: NA; CDR3 length: 14; D gene: NA; V gene: TRBV18; CDR3 protein: CASSPGRSVDEQYF; CDR3 DNA: TGTGCCAGCTCACCAGGGCGTAGCGTCGACGAGCAGTACTTC
J gene: TRBJ2-3; clone size: once; CDR3 length: 15; D gene: TRBD2; V gene: TRBV4-2; CDR3 protein: CASSHPTSVADTQYF; CDR3 DNA: TGTGCCAGCAGCCACCCGACTAGCGTCGCGGATACGCAGTATTTT
J gene: TRBJ2-7; clone size: once; CDR3 length: 15; D gene: NA; V gene: TRBV27; CDR3 protein: CASSEIGSTAYEQYF; CDR3 DNA: TGTGCCAGCAGCGAAATCGGGAGCACAGCTTACGAGCAGTACTTC
J gene: TRBJ2-1; clone size: NA; CDR3 length: 15; D gene: NA; V gene: TRBV5-6; CDR3 protein: CASSYPGLPIYEQFF; CDR3 DNA: TGTGCCAGCAGTTATCCGGGACTCCCAATCTATGAGCAGTTCTTC
J gene: TRBJ2-5; clone size: NA; CDR3 length: 16; D gene: NA; V gene: TRBV5-6; CDR3 protein: CASSPPVMSYQETQYF; CDR3 DNA: TGTGCCAGCAGCCCGCCGGTAATGAGTTATCAAGAGACCCAGTACTTC
J gene: TRBJ1-2; clone size: NA; CDR3 length: 12; D gene: NA; V gene: TRBV7-2; CDR3 protein: CASSLGREVNTF; CDR3 DNA: TGTGCCAGCAGCCTGGGACGGGAGGTGAACACCTTC
J gene: TRBJ1-2; clone size: NA; CDR3 length: 12; D gene: NA; V gene: TRBV6-5; CDR3 protein: CASSYRNEGYTF; CDR3 DNA: TGTGCCAGCAGTTATAGAAACGAGGGCTACACCTTC
J gene: TRBJ2-3; clone size: few; CDR3 length: 19; D gene: TRBD2; V gene: TRBV11-2; CDR3 protein: CASSLGDRLAGGSTDTQYF; CDR3 DNA: TGTGCCAGCAGCTTAGGTGACCGACTAGCGGGAGGGTCCACAGATACGCAGTATTTT
J gene: TRBJ2-3; clone size: NA; CDR3 length: 14; D gene: NA; V gene: TRBV30; CDR3 protein: CAWSVGTFRDTQYF; CDR3 DNA: TGTGCCTGGAGTGTAGGGACTTTTAGAGATACGCAGTATTTT
J gene: TRBJ2-7; clone size: NA; CDR3 length: 14; D gene: NA; V gene: TRBV7-2; CDR3 protein: CASSVNRDNYEQYF; CDR3 DNA: TGTGCCAGCAGCGTTAACCGGGACAACTACGAGCAGTACTTC
J gene: TRBJ2-3; clone size: NA; CDR3 length: 15; D gene: TRBD2; V gene: TRBV6-4; CDR3 protein: CASSGSGSSTDTQYF; CDR3 DNA: TGTGCCAGCAGCGGTAGCGGGAGTAGCACAGATACGCAGTATTTT